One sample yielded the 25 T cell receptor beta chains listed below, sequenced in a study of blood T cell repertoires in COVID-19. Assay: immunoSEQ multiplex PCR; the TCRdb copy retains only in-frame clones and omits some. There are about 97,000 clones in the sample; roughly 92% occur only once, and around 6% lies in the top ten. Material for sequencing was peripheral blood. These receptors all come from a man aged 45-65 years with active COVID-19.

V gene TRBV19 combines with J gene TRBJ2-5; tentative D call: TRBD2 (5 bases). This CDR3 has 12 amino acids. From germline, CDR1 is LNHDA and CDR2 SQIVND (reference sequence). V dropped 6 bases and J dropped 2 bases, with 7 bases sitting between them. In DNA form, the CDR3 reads TGTGCCAGTAGCGGGGAACAAGAGACCCAGTACTTC. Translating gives CASSGEQETQYF.

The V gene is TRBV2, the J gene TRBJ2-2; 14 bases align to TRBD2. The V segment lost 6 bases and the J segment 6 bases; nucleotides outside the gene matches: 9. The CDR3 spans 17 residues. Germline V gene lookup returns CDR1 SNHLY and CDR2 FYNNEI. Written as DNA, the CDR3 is TGTGCCAGCAGCCTGGGACTAGCGGGGGTGAAGGCCGGGGAGCTGTTTTTT. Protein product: CASSLGLAGVKAGELFF.

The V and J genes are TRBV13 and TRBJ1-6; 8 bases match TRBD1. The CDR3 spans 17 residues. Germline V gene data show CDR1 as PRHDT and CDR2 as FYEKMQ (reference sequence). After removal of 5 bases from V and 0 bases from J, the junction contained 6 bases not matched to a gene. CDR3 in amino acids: CASSLGTGSSYNSPLHF. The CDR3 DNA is TGTGCCAGCAGCCTTGGGACAGGCAGCTCCTATAATTCACCCCTCCACTTT.

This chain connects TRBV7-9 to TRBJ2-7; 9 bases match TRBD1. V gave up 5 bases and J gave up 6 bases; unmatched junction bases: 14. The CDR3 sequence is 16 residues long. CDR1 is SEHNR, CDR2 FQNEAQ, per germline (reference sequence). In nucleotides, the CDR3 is TGTGCCAGCAGCAGAGTTACCGGGACAGGGTCCCCCGAGCAGTACTTC. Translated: CASSRVTGTGSPEQYF.

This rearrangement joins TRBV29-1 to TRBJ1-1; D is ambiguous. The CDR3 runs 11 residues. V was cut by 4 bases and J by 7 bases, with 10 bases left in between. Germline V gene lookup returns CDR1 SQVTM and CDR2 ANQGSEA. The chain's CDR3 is CSVVLVDEAFF. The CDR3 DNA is TGCAGCGTTGTTCTGGTAGATGAAGCTTTCTTT.

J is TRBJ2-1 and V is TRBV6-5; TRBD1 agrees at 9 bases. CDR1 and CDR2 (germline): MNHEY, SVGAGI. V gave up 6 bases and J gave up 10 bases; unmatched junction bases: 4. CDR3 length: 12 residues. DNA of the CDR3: TGTGCCAGCAGAGGACAGGGGCGCGAGCAGTTCTTC. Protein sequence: CASRGQGREQFF.

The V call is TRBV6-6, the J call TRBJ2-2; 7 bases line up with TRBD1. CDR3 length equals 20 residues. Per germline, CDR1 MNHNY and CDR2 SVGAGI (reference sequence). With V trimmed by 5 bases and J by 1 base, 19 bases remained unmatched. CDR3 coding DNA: TGTGCCAGCAGTCTAACTCCTGGGACAGTCAAAGTTGGGAACACCGGGGAGCTGTTTTTT. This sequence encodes CASSLTPGTVKVGNTGELFF.

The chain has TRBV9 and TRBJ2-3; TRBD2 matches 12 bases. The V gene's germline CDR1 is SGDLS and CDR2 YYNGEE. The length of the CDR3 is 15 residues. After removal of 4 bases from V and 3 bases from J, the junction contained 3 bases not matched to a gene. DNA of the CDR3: TGTGCCAGCAGCACGCTAGCGGGAGGGACAGATACGCAGTATTTT. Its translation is CASSTLAGGTDTQYF.

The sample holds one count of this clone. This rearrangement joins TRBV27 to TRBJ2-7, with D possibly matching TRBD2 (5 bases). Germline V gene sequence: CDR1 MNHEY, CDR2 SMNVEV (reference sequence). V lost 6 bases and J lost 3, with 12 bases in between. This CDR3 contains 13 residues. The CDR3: CASRRAGGYEQYF. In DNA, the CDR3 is TGTGCCAGCAGGCGGGCAGGCGGCTACGAGCAGTACTTC.

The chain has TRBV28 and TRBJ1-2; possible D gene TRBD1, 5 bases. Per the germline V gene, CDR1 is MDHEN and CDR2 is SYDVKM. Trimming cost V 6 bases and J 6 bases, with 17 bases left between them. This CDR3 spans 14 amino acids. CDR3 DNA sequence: TGTGCCAGCAGCTCCCCGGGACTCCCTCATGGCTACACCTTC. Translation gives CASSSPGLPHGYTF.

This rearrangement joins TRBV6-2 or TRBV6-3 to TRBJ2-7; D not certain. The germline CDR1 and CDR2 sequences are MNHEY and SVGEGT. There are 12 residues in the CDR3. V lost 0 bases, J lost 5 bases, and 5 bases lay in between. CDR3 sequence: CASSYSTHEQYF. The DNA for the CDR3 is TGTGCCAGCAGTTACTCCACACACGAGCAGTACTTC.

CDR3 in DNA: TGCGCCAGCAGCTTGGTGGGGGACAGCCGGATGATGAACACTGAAGCTTTCTTT. Protein: CASSLVGDSRMMNTEAFF. The chain is built from TRBV5-1 and TRBJ1-1; the match to TRBD1 covers 7 bases. Germline lookup yields CDR1 SGHRS and CDR2 YFSETQ. The CDR3 consists of 18 residues. The V segment lost 0 bases and the J segment 0 bases; nucleotides outside the gene matches: 11.

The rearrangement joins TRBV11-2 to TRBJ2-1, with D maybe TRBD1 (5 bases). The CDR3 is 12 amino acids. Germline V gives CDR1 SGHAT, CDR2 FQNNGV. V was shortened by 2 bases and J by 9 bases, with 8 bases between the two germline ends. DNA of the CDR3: TGTGCCAGCAGCTTAACAAGGGGTGAGCAGTTCTTC. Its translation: CASSLTRGEQFF.

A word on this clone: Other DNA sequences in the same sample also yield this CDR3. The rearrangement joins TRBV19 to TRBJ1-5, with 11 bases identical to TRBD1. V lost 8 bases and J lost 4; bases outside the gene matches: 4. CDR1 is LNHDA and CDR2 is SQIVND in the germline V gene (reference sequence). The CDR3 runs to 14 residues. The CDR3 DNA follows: TGTGCCAGTTCGGGGACAGGGGGGAATCAGCCCCAGCATTTT. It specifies CASSGTGGNQPQHF.

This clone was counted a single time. CDR3 nucleotide sequence: TGTGCCAGCAGGTCCACCCTAGATGGCTACACCTTC. Residues: CASRSTLDGYTF. The V gene is TRBV3-1 (or the pseudogene TRBV3-2), the J gene TRBJ1-2; no firm D call. CDR3 size: 12 residues. V lost 6 bases, J lost 6 bases, and 11 bases lay in between. Germline values: CDR1 LGHDT, CDR2 YNNKEL (reference sequence).

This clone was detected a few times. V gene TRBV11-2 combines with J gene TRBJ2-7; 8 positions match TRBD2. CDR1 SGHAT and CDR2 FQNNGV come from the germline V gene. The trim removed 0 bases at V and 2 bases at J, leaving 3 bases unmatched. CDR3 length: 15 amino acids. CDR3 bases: TGTGCCAGCAGCTTAGACCCCGGGAGGGCCTACGAGCAGTACTTC. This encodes CASSLDPGRAYEQYF.

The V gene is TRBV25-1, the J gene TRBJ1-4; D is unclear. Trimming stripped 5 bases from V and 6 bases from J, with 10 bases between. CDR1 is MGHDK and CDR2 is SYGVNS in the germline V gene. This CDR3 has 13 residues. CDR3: CASSRGADEKLFF. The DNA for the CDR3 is TGTGCCAGCAGTCGCGGAGCCGATGAAAAACTGTTTTTT.

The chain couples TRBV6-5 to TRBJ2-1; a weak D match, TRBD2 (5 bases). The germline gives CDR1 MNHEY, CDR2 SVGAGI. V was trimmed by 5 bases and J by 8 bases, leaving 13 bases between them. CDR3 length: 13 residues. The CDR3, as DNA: TGTGCCAGCAGTCATAGGCCCGGGGATGAGCAGTTCTTC. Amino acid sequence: CASSHRPGDEQFF.

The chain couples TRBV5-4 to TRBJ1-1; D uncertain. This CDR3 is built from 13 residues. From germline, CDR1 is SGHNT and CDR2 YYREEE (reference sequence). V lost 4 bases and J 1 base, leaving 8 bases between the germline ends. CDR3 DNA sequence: TGTGCCAGCAGCGGCGGGAGGAACACTGAAGCTTTCTTT. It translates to CASSGGRNTEAFF.

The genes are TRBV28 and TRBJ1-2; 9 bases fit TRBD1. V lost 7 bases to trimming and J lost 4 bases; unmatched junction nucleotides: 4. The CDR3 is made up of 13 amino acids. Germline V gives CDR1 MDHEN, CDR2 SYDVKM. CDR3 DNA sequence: TGTGCCAGCACCCCGGGACAGGGCTATGGCTACACCTTC. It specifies CASTPGQGYGYTF.

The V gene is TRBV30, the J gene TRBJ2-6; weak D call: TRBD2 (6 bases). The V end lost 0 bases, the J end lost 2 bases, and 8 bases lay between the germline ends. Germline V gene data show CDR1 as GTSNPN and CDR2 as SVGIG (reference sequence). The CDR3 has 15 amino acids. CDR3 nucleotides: TGTGCCTGGAGTGTGGGGGGACCTGGGGCCAACGTCCTGACTTTC. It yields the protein CAWSVGGPGANVLTF.

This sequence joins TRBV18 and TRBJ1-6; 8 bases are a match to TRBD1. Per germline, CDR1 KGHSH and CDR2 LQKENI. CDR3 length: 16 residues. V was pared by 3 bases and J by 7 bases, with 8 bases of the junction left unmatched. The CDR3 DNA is TGTGCCAGCTCACCTACGGGACAGGCCTCAAATTCACCCCTCCACTTT. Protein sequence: CASSPTGQASNSPLHF.

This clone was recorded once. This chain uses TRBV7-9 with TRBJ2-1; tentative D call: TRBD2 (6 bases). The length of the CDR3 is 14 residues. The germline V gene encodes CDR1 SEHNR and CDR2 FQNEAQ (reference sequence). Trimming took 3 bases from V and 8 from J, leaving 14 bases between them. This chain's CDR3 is CASSFAEGGYEQFF. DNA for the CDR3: TGTGCCAGCAGCTTCGCGGAGGGAGGCTATGAGCAGTTCTTC.

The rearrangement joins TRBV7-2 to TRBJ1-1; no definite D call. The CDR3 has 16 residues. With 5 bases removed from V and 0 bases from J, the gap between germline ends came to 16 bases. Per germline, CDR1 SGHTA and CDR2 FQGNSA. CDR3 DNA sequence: TGTGCCAGCAGCCCCGTGGTGAGACTCATGAACACTGAAGCTTTCTTT. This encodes CASSPVVRLMNTEAFF.

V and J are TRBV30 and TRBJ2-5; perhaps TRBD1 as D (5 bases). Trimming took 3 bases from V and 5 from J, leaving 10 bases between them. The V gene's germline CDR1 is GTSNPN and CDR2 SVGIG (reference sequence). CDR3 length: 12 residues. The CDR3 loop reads CAWSPPGETQYF. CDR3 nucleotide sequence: TGTGCCTGGAGCCCCCCAGGGGAGACCCAGTACTTC.